The 29 T cell receptor beta chains below all came from one sample that was sequenced in a study of blood T cell repertoires in COVID-19. Sequencing was performed with immunoSEQ multiplex PCR; in TCRdb, only in-frame clones are kept and a portion is missing. The data hold some 200,000 clones, with about 80% observed a single time. The specimen was peripheral blood. The source is a human donor with acute or convalescent COVID-19. The donor label of this sample is uncertain.

The rearrangement joins TRBV5-1 to TRBJ2-1; 7 bases are a match to TRBD2. Germline V gives CDR1 SGHRS, CDR2 YFSETQ. Germline trimming cut 4 bases from V and 12 bases from J; bases unmatched to any gene: 10. The CDR3 runs 13 residues. This CDR3 is CASSMGEGLGQFF. The CDR3 DNA reads as TGCGCCAGCAGCATGGGGGAGGGCCTTGGGCAGTTCTTC.

The J gene is TRBJ1-5, the V gene TRBV12-3 or TRBV12-4; D is ambiguous. CDR3 length equals 12 residues. With 5 bases removed from V and 9 bases from J, the gap between germline ends came to 11 bases. This CDR3 reads CASSLPSGPQHF. The CDR3 nucleotides read TGTGCCAGCAGTCTACCCTCCGGGCCCCAGCATTTT.

This clone was counted between two and nine times. The J gene is TRBJ2-1, the V gene TRBV28; no firm D call. V lost 10 bases and J lost 1, with 14 bases in between. This CDR3 contains 14 residues. Germline values: CDR1 MDHEN, CDR2 SYDVKM. The CDR3 protein is CATTLARSYNEQFF. CDR3 sequence (DNA): TGTGCCACCACCCTCGCGAGGTCCTACAATGAGCAGTTCTTC.

In nucleotides, the CDR3 is TGTGCCAGCAGGCGCGGCCAGGGGGCGGACACTGAAGCTTTCTTT. This sequence encodes CASRRGQGADTEAFF. The J gene is TRBJ1-1, the V gene TRBV6-5; 8 nucleotides match TRBD1. After removal of 6 bases from V and 3 bases from J, the junction contained 9 bases not matched to a gene. Per the germline V gene, CDR1 is MNHEY and CDR2 is SVGAGI. This CDR3 has 15 residues.

V usage is TRBV5-4 and J usage is TRBJ2-7, with TRBD2 identical over 11 bases. V lost 4 bases, J lost 1 base, and 4 bases stayed unmatched. The CDR3 totals 15 residues. CDR1 and CDR2 (germline): SGHNT, YYREEE (reference sequence). The CDR3 sequence is CASSITSGGSYEQYF. CDR3 sequence (DNA): TGTGCCAGCAGCATCACTAGCGGGGGATCCTACGAGCAGTACTTC. The whole variable domain, filled in from reference TRBV5-4 and TRBJ2-7, reads ETGVTQSPTHLIKTRGQQVTLRCSSQSGHNTVSWYQQALGQGPQFIFQYYREEENGRGNFPPRFSGLQFPNYSSELNVNALELDDSALYLCASSITSGGSYEQYFGPGTRLTVT.

The chain couples TRBV5-4 to TRBJ1-3; no clear D gene. There are 14 residues in the CDR3. CDR1 and CDR2 (germline): SGHNT, YYREEE (reference sequence). The germline V and J ends were trimmed by 0 bases and 8 bases, with 12 bases remaining between them. The CDR3 DNA reads TGTGCCAGCAGCTTGGCCGAGGGCGGGGACACCATATATTTT. Protein: CASSLAEGGDTIYF.

The chain combines TRBV15 with TRBJ1-3; TRBD1 might be the D (5 bases). The V gene's germline CDR1 is LNHNV and CDR2 YYDKDF (reference sequence). The CDR3 is 14 amino acids. V lost 5 bases and J 2 bases, leaving 10 bases between the germline ends. Here the CDR3 reads CATSDRGTGNTIYF. CDR3 sequence (DNA): TGTGCCACCAGCGATCGGGGGACTGGAAACACCATATATTTT.

The CDR3 region is CASSIWGQGLNTEAFF. CDR3 sequence (DNA): TGTGCCAGTAGTATCTGGGGACAGGGCTTGAACACTGAAGCTTTCTTT. The chain uses TRBV19 and TRBJ1-1; the match to TRBD1 covers 9 bases. CDR1 and CDR2 (germline): LNHDA, SQIVND (reference sequence). This CDR3 is built from 16 residues. The trim removed 3 bases at V and 0 bases at J, leaving 5 bases unmatched.

This sequence joins TRBV28 and TRBJ1-2, with 7 bases lining up with TRBD1. This CDR3 spans 13 amino acids. CDR1 is MDHEN and CDR2 is SYDVKM in the germline V gene. The ends lost 5 bases at V and 4 bases at J; junction bases unmatched: 4. The chain's CDR3 is CASSRTGVYGYTF. CDR3 nucleotides: TGTGCCAGCAGTCGGACAGGAGTCTATGGCTACACCTTC.

This chain joins TRBV5-1 and TRBJ2-1; TRBD1 might be the D (6 bases). V lost 4 bases and J 1 base, leaving 15 bases between the germline ends. Germline CDR1 and CDR2: SGHRS and YFSETQ. The CDR3 totals 16 residues. CDR3 sequence: CASSAVRGQSYNEQFF. The CDR3 DNA reads TGCGCCAGCAGCGCTGTCAGGGGACAATCCTACAATGAGCAGTTCTTC.

This chain links TRBV4-2 with TRBJ2-2, with a tentative D call TRBD2 (6 bases). The V gene lost 0 bases and the J gene lost 0 bases, with 17 bases spanning the gap. The CDR3 length is 19 residues. From germline, CDR1 is LGHNA and CDR2 YNFKEQ. CDR3 DNA sequence: TGTGCCAGCAGCCAAGAGGACTACCGAGCGAGGCCGAACACCGGGGAGCTGTTTTTT. Its translation: CASSQEDYRARPNTGELFF.

The V gene is TRBV7-2, the J gene TRBJ1-5; 9 nucleotides agree with TRBD1. This CDR3 contains 15 residues. The V and J ends lost 5 bases and 5 bases, in that order; junction bases with no gene match: 7. Germline V CDR1 and CDR2: SGHTA, FQGNSA. CDR3 residues: CASSKDRGEYQPQHF. The DNA for the CDR3 is TGTGCCAGCAGCAAGGACAGGGGAGAATATCAGCCCCAGCATTTT.

The chain links TRBV19 to TRBJ1-3; no clear D. CDR1 is LNHDA and CDR2 is SQIVND in the germline V gene (reference sequence). V was trimmed by 5 bases and J by 0 bases, leaving 14 bases between them. This CDR3 is built from 16 residues. The CDR3 DNA reads as TGTGCCAGTAGTGAAAGAGGGAGCAGCTCTGGAAACACCATATATTTT. This codes for CASSERGSSSGNTIYF. The whole variable domain, remainder taken from reference TRBV19 and TRBJ1-3, is DGGITQSPKYLFRKEGQNVTLSCEQNLNHDAMYWYRQDPGQGLRLIYYSQIVNDFQKGDIAEGYSVSREKKESFPLTVTSAQKNPTAFYLCASSERGSSSGNTIYFGEGSWLTVV.

This chain connects TRBV11-2 to TRBJ1-2; D perhaps matches TRBD1 (5 bases). The V end was cut by 5 bases, the J end by 0 bases, with 16 bases between. The CDR3 sequence is 16 residues long. In germline, CDR1 is SGHAT, CDR2 FQNNGV. CDR3 coding DNA: TGTGCCAGCAGCCCAAGGACAAAGACTGCTAACTATGGCTACACCTTC. Its protein product is CASSPRTKTANYGYTF.

There are a few counts of this clone. In the same sample, other DNA sequences code for this CDR3. The chain links TRBV30 to TRBJ2-5, with D unresolved. The CDR3 contains 11 residues. V shed 1 base and J shed 4 bases, with 4 bases lying between them. CDR1 and CDR2 (germline): GTSNPN, SVGIG (reference sequence). The CDR3 coding sequence is TGTGCCTGGAGTGGCGGAGAGACCCAGTACTTC. Amino acid sequence: CAWSGGETQYF.

The V gene is TRBV7-8, the J gene TRBJ2-5; 10 bases are a match to TRBD2. Trimming removed 4 bases from V and 7 bases from J; junction bases left unmatched: 12. The CDR3 sequence is 16 residues long. Per germline, CDR1 SGHVS and CDR2 FQNEAQ. CDR3 DNA: TGTGCCAGCAGCTCTTCAGCGGGAGGGCCCCGTGCGACCCAGTACTTC. Translation: CASSSSAGGPRATQYF.

The rearrangement links TRBV5-1 to TRBJ2-1; 7 bases fit TRBD1. The CDR3 has 17 amino acids. Germline V lookup: CDR1 SGHRS, CDR2 YFSETQ. Trimming cost V 3 bases and J 4 bases; bases outside gene matches: 13. The CDR3 region is CASSSFPSGTVYNEQFF. Written as DNA, the CDR3 is TGCGCCAGCAGCTCCTTCCCTTCCGGGACAGTGTACAATGAGCAGTTCTTC.

V and J are TRBV2 and TRBJ2-3; maybe TRBD1 (5 bases). The CDR3 extends over 14 amino acids. Germline V gives CDR1 SNHLY, CDR2 FYNNEI. The V and J ends lost 5 bases and 2 bases respectively, with 11 bases between them. The CDR3 protein is CASSRPGATDTQYF. The CDR3 nucleotides read TGTGCCAGCAGTAGGCCTGGGGCCACAGATACGCAGTATTTT.

This chain links TRBV5-4 with TRBJ1-1; 7 bases fit TRBD1. From germline, CDR1 is SGHNT and CDR2 YYREEE (reference sequence). V shed 5 bases, J shed 5 bases, and the junction held 6 bases outside the gene matches. The CDR3 spans 13 residues. CDR3 residues: CASSRQGGTEAFF. The CDR3 DNA is TGTGCCAGCAGTCGACAGGGAGGAACTGAAGCTTTCTTT.

In its sample, this clone was seen once. The chain joins TRBV15 to TRBJ2-3; 8 bases are a match to TRBD1. This CDR3 is built from 12 residues. CDR1 LNHNV and CDR2 YYDKDF come from the germline V gene (reference sequence). After removal of 3 bases from V and 11 bases from J, the junction contained 4 bases not matched to a gene. This chain's CDR3 is CATSSTGGGQYF. CDR3 nucleotides: TGTGCCACCAGCAGCACAGGGGGAGGGCAGTATTTT.

The rearrangement uses TRBV5-4 and TRBJ2-5, with TRBD1 as a possible D gene (6 bases). Germline lookup yields CDR1 SGHNT and CDR2 YYREEE (reference sequence). The ends were cut back, 0 bases at V and 5 bases at J, with 14 bases in the middle. This CDR3 is 15 amino acids long. The CDR3, as DNA: TGTGCCAGCAGCTTGGGACTGGGGGCGGATGAGACCCAGTACTTC. Translating gives CASSLGLGADETQYF.

The chain has TRBV5-8 and TRBJ2-7, with a tentative D call TRBD1 (5 bases). CDR3 size: 15 residues. The germline V gene has CDR1 SGHTS and CDR2 YDEGEE. The ends were cut back, 4 bases at V and 2 bases at J, with 16 bases in the middle. CDR3 loop: CASSRVGHTAYEQYF. The CDR3 DNA is TGTGCCAGCAGCCGGGTAGGACACACAGCCTACGAGCAGTACTTC. Variable domain in full (rest from reference TRBV5-8 and TRBJ2-7): EAGVTQSPTHLIKTRGQQATLRCSPISGHTSVYWYQQALGLGLQFLLWYDEGEERNRGNFPPRFSGRQFPNYSSELNVNALELEDSALYLCASSRVGHTAYEQYFGPGTRLTVT.

This chain links TRBV6-5 with TRBJ1-3, with D tentatively TRBD1 (5 bases). In germline, CDR1 is MNHEY, CDR2 SVGAGI. V dropped 3 bases and J dropped 4 bases, with 10 bases sitting between them. This CDR3 comprises 14 residues. The CDR3 loop reads CASSYGASGNTIYF. CDR3 nucleotide sequence: TGTGCCAGCAGTTATGGGGCCAGCGGAAACACCATATATTTT.

This clone was detected a few times. The chain links TRBV23-1 to TRBJ2-7; 9 bases align to TRBD1. TRBV23-1 is marked as an open reading frame, function uncertain. The J segment lost 3 bases and the V segment lost 6 bases, leaving 9 bases of the junction unmatched. The CDR3 sequence is 15 residues long. CDR3 in DNA: TGCGCCAGCAGCCAAGCCCGGGACAGGGACTACGAGCAGTACTTC. It specifies CASSQARDRDYEQYF.

This rearrangement joins TRBV11-2 to TRBJ2-1; 7 bases fit TRBD2. There are 15 residues in the CDR3. Germline V CDR1 and CDR2: SGHAT, FQNNGV. V trimming: 5 bases; J trimming: 6 bases; junction bases outside the gene matches: 10. The CDR3 DNA reads TGTGCCAGCAGCGTCGGCCTAGCGGTTCTCAATGAGCAGTTCTTC. Translating it yields CASSVGLAVLNEQFF.

The gene calls are TRBV6-6 and TRBJ1-2; tentatively, D is TRBD1 (5 bases). Germline assignment: CDR1 MNHNY and CDR2 SVGAGI (reference sequence). The ends were cut back, 3 bases at V and 1 base at J, with 12 bases in the middle. The CDR3 is made up of 15 amino acids. The CDR3 protein is CASSYLGLDNYGYTF. The CDR3 DNA sequence: TGTGCCAGCAGTTATCTGGGGCTGGATAACTATGGCTACACCTTC.

The CDR3 loop is CASSITRPGGKENQPQHF. In DNA, the CDR3 is TGTGCCAGTAGTATAACGAGGCCAGGGGGCAAGGAAAATCAGCCCCAGCATTTT. The chain joins TRBV19 to TRBJ1-5, with TRBD1 identical over 8 bases. The CDR3 is made up of 18 amino acids. CDR1 is LNHDA, CDR2 SQIVND, per germline (reference sequence). Trimming took 2 bases from V and 4 from J; bases not matched to a gene: 13. The whole variable domain, filled in from reference TRBV19 and TRBJ1-5, reads DGGITQSPKYLFRKEGQNVTLSCEQNLNHDAMYWYRQDPGQGLRLIYYSQIVNDFQKGDIAEGYSVSREKKESFPLTVTSAQKNPTAFYLCASSITRPGGKENQPQHFGDGTRLSIL.

The chain combines TRBV7-9 with TRBJ2-2; 10 bases agree with TRBD2. CDR3 size: 16 residues. CDR1 and CDR2 (germline): SEHNR, FQNEAQ (reference sequence). Losses at the gene ends were 5 bases for V and 3 bases for J; bases not matched to a gene: 6. CDR3 sequence: CASSRLAGVYTGELFF. CDR3 bases: TGTGCCAGCAGCCGGCTAGCGGGAGTTTACACCGGGGAGCTGTTTTTT.

The chain recombines TRBV21-1 with TRBJ2-1; TRBD2, as called in the table, went unchecked against the DNA. TRBV21-1 is a recognized pseudogene. This CDR3 contains 19 residues. CDR3 residues: CASSRRTSGTKPYYNEQFF. In DNA, the CDR3 is TGTGCCAGCAGCCGGAGGACTAGCGGGACGAAGCCCTACTACAATGAGCAGTTCTTC.